The sequence of this T cell receptor (beta chain) was determined in a study of T cell responses to AZD1222 COVID-19 vaccine. Study results and caveats: Baseline serology detected seropositivity in only six or seven AZD1222 recipients. In the spike-specific TCR repertoire, nearly half reportedly target unmutated variant regions. Clonal diversity may have been underestimated, and the donors were mostly white British, with more females than males.

Profiling relied on immunoSEQ multiplex PCR, and the TCRdb table lists in-frame clones only, not all of them. In the table there are approximately 82,000 clones, 90% to 95% of which are singletons. The germline CDR1 and CDR2 sequences are SGDLS and YYNGEE. V was clipped by 3 bases and J by 3 bases; unmatched bases: 10. This CDR3 is 17 amino acids long. A note on this clone: The antigen is unknown.

This receptor was taken from an adult who received the AZD1222 COVID-19 vaccine. The rearrangement uses TRBV9 and TRBJ2-7; TRBD2 agrees at 12 bases. Source: peripheral blood, taken 28 days after the second AZD1222 dose. The CDR3 DNA reads TGTGCCAGCAGCGCCGCCCCTAGCGGGGGGGCCATCTACGAGCAGTACTTC. Translated: CASSAAPSGGAIYEQYF.